Listed here are 24 T cell receptor beta chains from one sample, sequenced in a study of control samples from healthy donors and cancer patients. TCRdb's copy holds only in-frame clones and misses some; the assay was immunoSEQ multiplex PCR. The sample yields about 40,000 clones, approximately 89% seen once. The sample comprised PBMCs. The receptor set was obtained from a woman aged 55-70 years with lung cancer.

This sequence joins TRBV27 and TRBJ1-6, with D maybe TRBD1 (5 bases). Germline V CDR1 and CDR2: MNHEY, SMNVEV (reference sequence). The ends were cut back, 4 bases at V and 7 bases at J, with 14 bases in the middle. CDR3 length equals 15 residues. The CDR3 is CASSYLDTGNSPLHF. DNA for the CDR3: TGTGCCAGCAGTTACTTGGACACGGGGAATTCACCCCTCCACTTT.

The rearrangement joins TRBV12-3 or TRBV12-4 to TRBJ2-3, with a possible D match to TRBD1 (6 bases). V was shortened by 9 bases and J by 5 bases, with 15 bases between the two germline ends. The CDR3 runs to 13 residues. The CDR3: CASQTGILDTQYF. CDR3 nucleotides: TGTGCCAGTCAAACAGGGATCTTAGATACGCAGTATTTT.

The CDR3 nucleotides are TGTGCCAGCAGCCAAGTATCTGGTCAGCCCCAGCATTTT. Its translation is CASSQVSGQPQHF. The chain couples TRBV3-1 (or the pseudogene TRBV3-2) to TRBJ1-5; the D is unclear. The CDR3 is 13 amino acids. The germline gives CDR1 LGHDT, CDR2 YNNKEL (reference sequence). V was shortened by 1 base and J by 6 bases, with 7 bases between the two germline ends.

This sequence joins TRBV2 and TRBJ2-4; possibly TRBD1 or TRBD2 for D (7 bases each). In germline, CDR1 is SNHLY, CDR2 FYNNEI. There are 17 residues in the CDR3. V was pared by 2 bases and J by 0 bases, with 14 bases between. The CDR3 nucleotides read TGTGCCAGCAGTGAAATTGGGAGGGGGCTAGCCAAAAACATTCAGTACTTC. This codes for CASSEIGRGLAKNIQYF.

The gene calls are TRBV6-4 and TRBJ2-2; 8 bases are a match to TRBD2. Germline CDR1 is MRHNA and CDR2 is SNTAGT. The CDR3 loop spans 15 amino acids. V dropped 6 bases and J dropped 0; count of bases not matched to a gene: 3. DNA of the CDR3: TGTGCCAGCAGCGTTAGCGGGGCGAACACCGGGGAGCTGTTTTTT. Its protein is CASSVSGANTGELFF.

The gene calls are TRBV4-1 and TRBJ1-3; 11 bases align to TRBD1. Looked up from germline, CDR1 is MGHRA and CDR2 is YSYEKL. The length of the CDR3 is 20 residues. V dropped 4 bases and J dropped 1; count of bases not matched to a gene: 15. The CDR3 loop reads CASSRVPGQGEIGSGNTIYF. CDR3 bases: TGCGCCAGCAGCCGAGTCCCGGGACAGGGGGAAATCGGTTCTGGAAACACCATATATTTT.

The rearrangement uses TRBV5-6 and TRBJ1-6; D call uncertain. Germline assignment: CDR1 SGHDT and CDR2 YYEEEE. There are 15 residues in the CDR3. V was cut by 4 bases and J by 0 bases, with 8 bases left in between. This chain's CDR3 is CASSRVSSYNSPLHF. The CDR3 DNA is TGTGCCAGCAGCAGAGTGAGCTCCTATAATTCACCCCTCCACTTT.

The rearrangement links TRBV18 to TRBJ2-1; D gene ambiguous. The CDR3 has 14 amino acids. Trimming took 3 bases from V and 5 from J, leaving 11 bases between them. CDR1 and CDR2 from the germline V gene are KGHSH and LQKENI. The CDR3 loop is CASSPINMDNEQFF. The CDR3 DNA sequence: TGTGCCAGCTCACCGATCAACATGGACAATGAGCAGTTCTTC.

CDR3 loop: CASSAGLAEITDTQYF. The DNA for the CDR3 is TGTGCCAGCAGCGCGGGACTAGCGGAGATCACAGATACGCAGTATTTT. J is TRBJ2-3 and V is TRBV11-3, with 11 bases fitting TRBD2. CDR1 SGHNT and CDR2 YENEEA come from the germline V gene. V trimming: 5 bases; J trimming: 2 bases; junction bases outside the gene matches: 6. The length of the CDR3 is 16 residues.

Details on this clone: Other DNA sequences in this sample translate to the same CDR3. The chain combines TRBV28 with TRBJ2-3; D unresolved. Germline CDR1 is MDHEN and CDR2 is SYDVKM. This CDR3 region has 12 residues. The V and J ends lost 3 bases and 5 bases respectively, with 6 bases between them. The CDR3 loop reads CASSLKKDTQYF. CDR3 nucleotides: TGTGCCAGCAGTTTGAAGAAAGATACGCAGTATTTT.

The rearrangement joins TRBV25-1 to TRBJ2-3; TRBD2 is a possible D gene (6 bases). Between the trimmed V and J ends, which lost 1 base and 3 bases, there was a span of 8 bases. This CDR3 is 14 amino acids long. From germline, CDR1 is MGHDK and CDR2 SYGVNS. CDR3 sequence (DNA): TGTGCCAGCAGTGAATTCAGCGGGACAGATACGCAGTATTTT. It codes for CASSEFSGTDTQYF.

This chain links TRBV2 with TRBJ2-7; 12 bases are shared with TRBD2. V dropped 5 bases and J dropped 3; count of bases not matched to a gene: 2. Germline V gene lookup returns CDR1 SNHLY and CDR2 FYNNEI. The length of the CDR3 is 14 residues. CDR3 nucleotides: TGTGCCAGCAGTAAGACTAGCGGGAGCTACGAGCAGTACTTC. Amino acid sequence: CASSKTSGSYEQYF.

This chain links TRBV7-6 with TRBJ1-5; tentative D call: TRBD1 (5 bases). The CDR3 runs 14 residues. Germline loops: CDR1 SGHVS, CDR2 FNYEAQ. The ends were cut back, 5 bases at V and 4 bases at J, with 12 bases in the middle. The CDR3 is CASSLGGLNQPQHF. The CDR3, as DNA: TGTGCCAGCAGCCTGGGGGGACTGAATCAGCCCCAGCATTTT.

The J gene is TRBJ2-3, the V gene TRBV28, with a tentative D call TRBD1 (5 bases). CDR3 length: 15 residues. Germline CDR1 is MDHEN and CDR2 is SYDVKM. V was cut by 4 bases and J by 6 bases, with 17 bases left in between. CDR3 in DNA: TGTGCCAGCAGTTACACAGGAAAAGCGACTGATACGCAGTATTTT. This encodes CASSYTGKATDTQYF.

The chain joins TRBV18 to TRBJ1-2, with D possibly TRBD1 on 5 matching bases. The V end was cut by 6 bases, the J end by 7 bases, with 12 bases between. CDR1 and CDR2 (germline): KGHSH, LQKENI. CDR3 length: 12 residues. CDR3 DNA sequence: TGTGCCAGCTCGCAGTCAGGGTCTGGCTACACCTTC. Translation gives CASSQSGSGYTF. The full variable domain, in which reference TRBV18 and TRBJ1-2 provide the parts outside the CDR3, is NAGVMQNPRHLVRRRGQEARLRCSPMKGHSHVYWYRQLPEEGLKFMVYLQKENIIDESGMPKERFSAEFPKEGPSILRIQQVVRGDSAAYFCASSQSGSGYTFGSGTRLTVV.

This chain uses TRBV27 with TRBJ2-1; D is perhaps TRBD1 or TRBD2 (5 bases each). This CDR3 is built from 17 residues. Germline V gene lookup returns CDR1 MNHEY and CDR2 SMNVEV (reference sequence). The germline V and J ends were trimmed by 4 bases and 4 bases, with 20 bases remaining between them. The CDR3 protein is CASSSPGRIKGYNEQFF. DNA of the CDR3: TGTGCCAGCAGTTCCCCGGGACGGATTAAGGGGTACAATGAGCAGTTCTTC.

This chain joins TRBV7-9 and TRBJ1-5; possible D gene TRBD1, 5 bases. CDR3 length: 12 amino acids. The V and J ends lost 5 bases and 6 bases respectively, with 8 bases between them. The germline V gene encodes CDR1 SEHNR and CDR2 FQNEAQ (reference sequence). CDR3 nucleotides: TGTGCCAGCAGCCTTGGGACTCAGCCCCAGCATTTT. This encodes CASSLGTQPQHF.

V is TRBV30 and J is TRBJ1-4; D is unresolved. The germline gives CDR1 GTSNPN, CDR2 SVGIG (reference sequence). V lost 0 bases and J 6 bases, leaving 8 bases between the germline ends. The CDR3 runs to 13 residues. This CDR3 is CAWSVPRYEKLFF. As DNA, the CDR3 is TGTGCCTGGAGTGTACCGCGGTATGAAAAACTGTTTTTT.

The chain is built from TRBV30 and TRBJ2-7; no firm D call. CDR1 is GTSNPN and CDR2 is SVGIG in the germline V gene (reference sequence). V lost 4 bases and J lost 0, with 10 bases in between. The length of the CDR3 is 13 residues. The CDR3 DNA reads as TGTGCCTGGACAAGTTGGTCCTCCTACGAGCAGTACTTC. This codes for CAWTSWSSYEQYF.

The chain recombines TRBV28 with TRBJ1-1, with a tentative D call TRBD1 (5 bases). The CDR3 totals 14 residues. CDR1 is MDHEN and CDR2 is SYDVKM in the germline V gene. V was cut by 5 bases and J by 0 bases, with 10 bases left in between. The CDR3 loop reads CASSLTQVNTEAFF. For the CDR3, the DNA is TGTGCCAGCAGTCTTACACAGGTGAACACTGAAGCTTTCTTT.

For this clone: This sample also contains other DNA sequences that code for the same CDR3. The rearrangement links TRBV5-1 to TRBJ1-1; 7 bases line up with TRBD1. This CDR3 spans 14 amino acids. J lost 1 base, V lost 2 bases, and 2 bases had no gene match. Germline lookup yields CDR1 SGHRS and CDR2 YFSETQ. The CDR3 loop reads CASSFQGGNTEAFF. CDR3 nucleotide sequence: TGCGCCAGCAGCTTCCAGGGGGGGAACACTGAAGCTTTCTTT. The full variable domain, in which reference TRBV5-1 and TRBJ1-1 provide the parts outside the CDR3, is KAGVTQTPRYLIKTRGQQVTLSCSPISGHRSVSWYQQTPGQGLQFLFEYFSETQRNKGNFPGRFSGRQFSNSRSEMNVSTLELGDSALYLCASSFQGGNTEAFFGQGTRLTVV.

This clone occurred once. The chain couples TRBV12-3 or TRBV12-4 to TRBJ1-1; D is ambiguous. Trimming pared 6 bases from V and 1 base from J, leaving 6 bases between. This CDR3 comprises 12 residues. For the CDR3, the DNA is TGTGCCAGCAGAGGCAGGAACACTGAAGCTTTCTTT. As protein: CASRGRNTEAFF.

The V call is TRBV5-4, the J call TRBJ1-6, with D perhaps matching TRBD1 (5 bases). Germline V CDR1 and CDR2: SGHNT, YYREEE (reference sequence). This CDR3 contains 13 residues. Deletions cut 0 bases from V and 7 bases from J, with 5 bases between. The CDR3 loop is CASSLGGNSPLHF. For the CDR3, the DNA is TGTGCCAGCAGCTTGGGGGGGAATTCACCCCTCCACTTT.

The chain joins TRBV7-3 to TRBJ2-3; unclear D gene. V lost 3 bases to trimming and J lost 6 bases, with 10 bases between them. The CDR3 loop spans 13 amino acids. The V gene's germline CDR1 is SGHTA and CDR2 FQGTGA. The DNA of the CDR3 is TGTGCCAGCAGCTTCGAAAAGGAGGATACGCAGTATTTT. Residues: CASSFEKEDTQYF.